A selection of T cell receptor beta chains follows, all from one sample in a study of glioma-infiltrating T cells. MiXCR, run by TCRdb on the multiplex PCR reads, gives a single entry per CDR3 protein. The repertoire holds about 400,000 distinct CDR3 sequences, with roughly 41% as singletons. The material sequenced was glioma tissue, nonneoplastic brain tissue, or PBMCs (not recorded which). These receptors were collected from a human donor with low-grade glioma or glioblastoma, undergoing nonglioma brain surgery, or in good health (not recorded which). CDR3s include the opening cysteine and the closing phenylalanine or tryptophan. Each record gives: V gene, clone size, J gene, D gene, CDR3 protein, CDR3 DNA. A D gene is named only where the DNA matches it firmly. Clone size, where shown, is once, few, many, or a class for clones that have expanded.

TRBV7-6	NA	TRBJ2-7	TRBD1	CASSLRPTGVEQYF	TGTGCCAGCAGCTTAAGGCCGACAGGGGTCGAGCAGTACTTC
TRBV27	many	TRBJ2-7	TRBD1	CASSLSTAGGVEQYF	TGTGCCAGCAGTTTATCGACCGCAGGGGGCGTTGAGCAGTACTTC
TRBV12-3/TRBV12-4	once	TRBJ2-5	NA	CASSFEGHVETQYF	TGTGCCAGCAGTTTTGAGGGGCACGTGGAGACCCAGTACTTC
TRBV4-1	few	TRBJ1-1	NA	CASSPRDSWNTEAFF	TGCGCCAGCAGCCCACGGGACTCTTGGAACACTGAAGCTTTCTTT
TRBV4-2	few	TRBJ2-7	NA	CASSQDNSGPYEQYF	TGTGCCAGCAGCCAAGATAACTCGGGACCATACGAGCAGTACTTC
TRBV7-2	NA	TRBJ1-1	NA	CASSLWARDTEAFF	TGTGCCAGCAGCTTATGGGCCAGGGACACTGAAGCTTTCTTT
TRBV24-1	NA	TRBJ1-1	NA	CATSDPRRGQAFF	TGTGCCACCAGTGACCCTAGGCGGGGGCAAGCTTTCTTT
TRBV28	many	TRBJ2-7	NA	CASSLEGSYEQYF	TGTGCCAGCAGTTTGGAAGGGTCCTACGAGCAGTACTTC
TRBV7-2	many	TRBJ1-2	TRBD1	CASSFAQGNYGYTF	TGTGCCAGCAGCTTCGCACAGGGGAACTATGGCTACACCTTC
TRBV5-6	NA	TRBJ2-7	NA	CASSRGMGGYYEQYF	TGTGCCAGCAGCCGAGGAATGGGGGGCTACTACGAGCAGTACTTC
TRBV6-2/TRBV6-3	many	TRBJ1-2	NA	CASSYPAVGEGYTF	TGTGCCAGCAGTTACCCGGCGGTGGGGGAAGGCTACACCTTC
TRBV20-1	many	TRBJ2-3	NA	CSALRGEEGTDTQYF	TGCAGTGCCCTGCGGGGCGAGGAGGGCACAGATACGCAGTATTTT
TRBV7-2	NA	TRBJ1-2	NA	CASSSGGTGTYGYTF	TGTGCCAGCAGCTCAGGAGGCACAGGGACCTATGGCTACACCTTC
TRBV28	many	TRBJ2-7	TRBD1	CASSSPPLDRVPYEQYF	TGTGCCAGCAGTTCCCCTCCTCTGGACAGGGTCCCCTACGAGCAGTACTTC
TRBV6-1	NA	TRBJ2-7	TRBD1	CAIREAGTGTYEQYF	TGTGCCATCAGGGAAGCCGGGACAGGGACCTACGAGCAGTACTTC
TRBV7-2	many	TRBJ2-7	TRBD2	CASSLGGTSGLRWDF	TGTGCCAGCAGCTTAGGCGGGACTAGCGGTCTACGATGGGACTTC
TRBV7-9	NA	TRBJ1-5	TRBD1	CASSPGQGRPGGNQPQHF	TGTGCCAGCAGCCCCGGACAGGGGCGACCTGGGGGCAATCAGCCCCAGCATTTT
TRBV20-1	NA	TRBJ1-6	NA	CSGSLGSYNSPLHF	TGCAGTGGCAGCTTAGGCTCCTATAATTCACCCCTCCACTTT
TRBV19	many	TRBJ1-1	NA	CASSIGPMNTEAFF	TGTGCCAGTAGTATCGGCCCTATGAACACTGAAGCTTTCTTT
TRBV27	many	TRBJ2-7	NA	CASSRQDRGEQYF	TGTGCCAGCAGCCGACAGGATCGGGGCGAACAGTACTTC
TRBV6-2/TRBV6-3	NA	TRBJ1-2	NA	CASSPDGVLNYGYTF	TGTGCCAGCAGTCCCGATGGAGTGCTTAACTATGGCTACACCTTC
TRBV6-1	NA	TRBJ2-7	NA	CASRPPVPGGHF	TGTGCCAGCAGGCCGCCGGTTCCCGGGGGTCACTTC
TRBV12-3/TRBV12-4	few	TRBJ1-1	NA	CASSPPANAEAFF	TGTGCCAGCAGTCCTCCGGCAAACGCTGAAGCTTTCTTT
TRBV7-9	NA	TRBJ2-1	NA	CASSWGTVNKQFF	TGTGCCAGCAGCTGGGGGACCGTCAATAAGCAGTTCTTC
TRBV2	NA	TRBJ1-1	NA	CASGAPYKNTEAFF	TGTGCCAGCGGTGCCCCATACAAGAACACTGAAGCTTTCTTT
TRBV4-1	few	TRBJ2-3	NA	CASSHANLVTDTQYF	TGCGCCAGCAGCCATGCTAACCTTGTCACAGATACGCAGTATTTT
TRBV7-2	NA	TRBJ1-2	TRBD1	CASSPDRGQDGYTF	TGTGCCAGCAGCCCGGACAGGGGGCAAGATGGCTACACCTTC
TRBV7-3	once	TRBJ2-1	NA	CASSPQGGGNEQFF	TGTGCCAGCAGCCCTCAGGGGGGGGGCAATGAGCAGTTCTTC
TRBV4-1	few	TRBJ2-3	NA	CASSQDRRTDTQYF	TGCGCCAGCAGCCAAGATCGCCGCACAGATACGCAGTATTTT
TRBV5-1	NA	TRBJ2-1	TRBD1	CASSPTDRTNEQFF	TGCGCCAGCAGCCCCACGGACAGGACGAATGAGCAGTTCTTC
TRBV6-2/TRBV6-3	NA	TRBJ2-6	NA	CASSYKGSGVGANVLTF	TGTGCCAGCAGTTATAAGGGTTCGGGAGTGGGGGCCAACGTCCTGACTTTC
TRBV6-2/TRBV6-3	NA	TRBJ1-6	NA	CASMSGTSPLHF	TGTGCCAGCATGAGCGGGACTTCACCCCTCCACTTT
TRBV7-2	NA	TRBJ1-5	TRBD1	CASSSRTGASSNQPQHF	TGTGCCAGCAGCTCACGGACAGGGGCGAGTAGCAATCAGCCCCAGCATTTT
TRBV7-9	NA	TRBJ2-1	TRBD2	CASGGLAGTSEQFF	TGTGCCAGCGGAGGACTAGCGGGGACGAGTGAGCAGTTCTTC
TRBV12-3/TRBV12-4	NA	TRBJ2-1	TRBD1	CASNDRGLAYNEQFF	TGTGCCAGCAACGACAGGGGCTTAGCCTACAATGAGCAGTTCTTC
TRBV19	NA	TRBJ1-2	NA	CASSIVGPYGYTF	TGTGCCAGTAGTATAGTAGGACCCTATGGCTACACCTTC
TRBV7-2	many	TRBJ2-3	TRBD2	CASSLDSGTDTQYF	TGTGCCAGCAGCTTAGATAGCGGGACAGATACGCAGTATTTT
TRBV6-1	NA	TRBJ2-3	TRBD2	CASKRLAGVTQYF	TGTGCCAGCAAGAGACTAGCGGGAGTTACGCAGTATTTT
TRBV11-2	NA	TRBJ2-1	TRBD2	CASSLVFGAGGLYNKQFF	TGTGCCAGCAGCTTAGTCTTCGGGGCGGGAGGACTCTACAATAAGCAGTTCTTC
TRBV6-1	many	TRBJ2-5	TRBD2	CASSDGLAGGGETQYF	TGTGCCAGCAGTGACGGACTAGCCGGAGGGGGAGAGACCCAGTACTTC
TRBV29-1	NA	TRBJ2-7	NA	CSVERDRMPREQYF	TGCAGCGTTGAAAGAGATCGGATGCCTAGGGAGCAGTACTTC
TRBV3-1	few	TRBJ2-7	NA	CTSSQRVARDEQYF	TGTACCAGCAGCCAAAGGGTAGCACGGGACGAGCAGTACTTC
TRBV25-1	few	TRBJ2-7	NA	CASSDGRVYEQYF	TGTGCCAGCAGTGACGGCCGGGTTTACGAGCAGTACTTC
TRBV4-1	NA	TRBJ2-7	TRBD2	CASSPIGAGVYEQYF	TGCGCCAGCAGCCCCATTGGAGCGGGGGTCTACGAGCAGTACTTC
TRBV14	NA	TRBJ2-7	TRBD2	CASSQARASRAGQYF	TGTGCCAGCAGCCAAGCCCGGGCTAGCAGAGCGGGACAGTACTTC